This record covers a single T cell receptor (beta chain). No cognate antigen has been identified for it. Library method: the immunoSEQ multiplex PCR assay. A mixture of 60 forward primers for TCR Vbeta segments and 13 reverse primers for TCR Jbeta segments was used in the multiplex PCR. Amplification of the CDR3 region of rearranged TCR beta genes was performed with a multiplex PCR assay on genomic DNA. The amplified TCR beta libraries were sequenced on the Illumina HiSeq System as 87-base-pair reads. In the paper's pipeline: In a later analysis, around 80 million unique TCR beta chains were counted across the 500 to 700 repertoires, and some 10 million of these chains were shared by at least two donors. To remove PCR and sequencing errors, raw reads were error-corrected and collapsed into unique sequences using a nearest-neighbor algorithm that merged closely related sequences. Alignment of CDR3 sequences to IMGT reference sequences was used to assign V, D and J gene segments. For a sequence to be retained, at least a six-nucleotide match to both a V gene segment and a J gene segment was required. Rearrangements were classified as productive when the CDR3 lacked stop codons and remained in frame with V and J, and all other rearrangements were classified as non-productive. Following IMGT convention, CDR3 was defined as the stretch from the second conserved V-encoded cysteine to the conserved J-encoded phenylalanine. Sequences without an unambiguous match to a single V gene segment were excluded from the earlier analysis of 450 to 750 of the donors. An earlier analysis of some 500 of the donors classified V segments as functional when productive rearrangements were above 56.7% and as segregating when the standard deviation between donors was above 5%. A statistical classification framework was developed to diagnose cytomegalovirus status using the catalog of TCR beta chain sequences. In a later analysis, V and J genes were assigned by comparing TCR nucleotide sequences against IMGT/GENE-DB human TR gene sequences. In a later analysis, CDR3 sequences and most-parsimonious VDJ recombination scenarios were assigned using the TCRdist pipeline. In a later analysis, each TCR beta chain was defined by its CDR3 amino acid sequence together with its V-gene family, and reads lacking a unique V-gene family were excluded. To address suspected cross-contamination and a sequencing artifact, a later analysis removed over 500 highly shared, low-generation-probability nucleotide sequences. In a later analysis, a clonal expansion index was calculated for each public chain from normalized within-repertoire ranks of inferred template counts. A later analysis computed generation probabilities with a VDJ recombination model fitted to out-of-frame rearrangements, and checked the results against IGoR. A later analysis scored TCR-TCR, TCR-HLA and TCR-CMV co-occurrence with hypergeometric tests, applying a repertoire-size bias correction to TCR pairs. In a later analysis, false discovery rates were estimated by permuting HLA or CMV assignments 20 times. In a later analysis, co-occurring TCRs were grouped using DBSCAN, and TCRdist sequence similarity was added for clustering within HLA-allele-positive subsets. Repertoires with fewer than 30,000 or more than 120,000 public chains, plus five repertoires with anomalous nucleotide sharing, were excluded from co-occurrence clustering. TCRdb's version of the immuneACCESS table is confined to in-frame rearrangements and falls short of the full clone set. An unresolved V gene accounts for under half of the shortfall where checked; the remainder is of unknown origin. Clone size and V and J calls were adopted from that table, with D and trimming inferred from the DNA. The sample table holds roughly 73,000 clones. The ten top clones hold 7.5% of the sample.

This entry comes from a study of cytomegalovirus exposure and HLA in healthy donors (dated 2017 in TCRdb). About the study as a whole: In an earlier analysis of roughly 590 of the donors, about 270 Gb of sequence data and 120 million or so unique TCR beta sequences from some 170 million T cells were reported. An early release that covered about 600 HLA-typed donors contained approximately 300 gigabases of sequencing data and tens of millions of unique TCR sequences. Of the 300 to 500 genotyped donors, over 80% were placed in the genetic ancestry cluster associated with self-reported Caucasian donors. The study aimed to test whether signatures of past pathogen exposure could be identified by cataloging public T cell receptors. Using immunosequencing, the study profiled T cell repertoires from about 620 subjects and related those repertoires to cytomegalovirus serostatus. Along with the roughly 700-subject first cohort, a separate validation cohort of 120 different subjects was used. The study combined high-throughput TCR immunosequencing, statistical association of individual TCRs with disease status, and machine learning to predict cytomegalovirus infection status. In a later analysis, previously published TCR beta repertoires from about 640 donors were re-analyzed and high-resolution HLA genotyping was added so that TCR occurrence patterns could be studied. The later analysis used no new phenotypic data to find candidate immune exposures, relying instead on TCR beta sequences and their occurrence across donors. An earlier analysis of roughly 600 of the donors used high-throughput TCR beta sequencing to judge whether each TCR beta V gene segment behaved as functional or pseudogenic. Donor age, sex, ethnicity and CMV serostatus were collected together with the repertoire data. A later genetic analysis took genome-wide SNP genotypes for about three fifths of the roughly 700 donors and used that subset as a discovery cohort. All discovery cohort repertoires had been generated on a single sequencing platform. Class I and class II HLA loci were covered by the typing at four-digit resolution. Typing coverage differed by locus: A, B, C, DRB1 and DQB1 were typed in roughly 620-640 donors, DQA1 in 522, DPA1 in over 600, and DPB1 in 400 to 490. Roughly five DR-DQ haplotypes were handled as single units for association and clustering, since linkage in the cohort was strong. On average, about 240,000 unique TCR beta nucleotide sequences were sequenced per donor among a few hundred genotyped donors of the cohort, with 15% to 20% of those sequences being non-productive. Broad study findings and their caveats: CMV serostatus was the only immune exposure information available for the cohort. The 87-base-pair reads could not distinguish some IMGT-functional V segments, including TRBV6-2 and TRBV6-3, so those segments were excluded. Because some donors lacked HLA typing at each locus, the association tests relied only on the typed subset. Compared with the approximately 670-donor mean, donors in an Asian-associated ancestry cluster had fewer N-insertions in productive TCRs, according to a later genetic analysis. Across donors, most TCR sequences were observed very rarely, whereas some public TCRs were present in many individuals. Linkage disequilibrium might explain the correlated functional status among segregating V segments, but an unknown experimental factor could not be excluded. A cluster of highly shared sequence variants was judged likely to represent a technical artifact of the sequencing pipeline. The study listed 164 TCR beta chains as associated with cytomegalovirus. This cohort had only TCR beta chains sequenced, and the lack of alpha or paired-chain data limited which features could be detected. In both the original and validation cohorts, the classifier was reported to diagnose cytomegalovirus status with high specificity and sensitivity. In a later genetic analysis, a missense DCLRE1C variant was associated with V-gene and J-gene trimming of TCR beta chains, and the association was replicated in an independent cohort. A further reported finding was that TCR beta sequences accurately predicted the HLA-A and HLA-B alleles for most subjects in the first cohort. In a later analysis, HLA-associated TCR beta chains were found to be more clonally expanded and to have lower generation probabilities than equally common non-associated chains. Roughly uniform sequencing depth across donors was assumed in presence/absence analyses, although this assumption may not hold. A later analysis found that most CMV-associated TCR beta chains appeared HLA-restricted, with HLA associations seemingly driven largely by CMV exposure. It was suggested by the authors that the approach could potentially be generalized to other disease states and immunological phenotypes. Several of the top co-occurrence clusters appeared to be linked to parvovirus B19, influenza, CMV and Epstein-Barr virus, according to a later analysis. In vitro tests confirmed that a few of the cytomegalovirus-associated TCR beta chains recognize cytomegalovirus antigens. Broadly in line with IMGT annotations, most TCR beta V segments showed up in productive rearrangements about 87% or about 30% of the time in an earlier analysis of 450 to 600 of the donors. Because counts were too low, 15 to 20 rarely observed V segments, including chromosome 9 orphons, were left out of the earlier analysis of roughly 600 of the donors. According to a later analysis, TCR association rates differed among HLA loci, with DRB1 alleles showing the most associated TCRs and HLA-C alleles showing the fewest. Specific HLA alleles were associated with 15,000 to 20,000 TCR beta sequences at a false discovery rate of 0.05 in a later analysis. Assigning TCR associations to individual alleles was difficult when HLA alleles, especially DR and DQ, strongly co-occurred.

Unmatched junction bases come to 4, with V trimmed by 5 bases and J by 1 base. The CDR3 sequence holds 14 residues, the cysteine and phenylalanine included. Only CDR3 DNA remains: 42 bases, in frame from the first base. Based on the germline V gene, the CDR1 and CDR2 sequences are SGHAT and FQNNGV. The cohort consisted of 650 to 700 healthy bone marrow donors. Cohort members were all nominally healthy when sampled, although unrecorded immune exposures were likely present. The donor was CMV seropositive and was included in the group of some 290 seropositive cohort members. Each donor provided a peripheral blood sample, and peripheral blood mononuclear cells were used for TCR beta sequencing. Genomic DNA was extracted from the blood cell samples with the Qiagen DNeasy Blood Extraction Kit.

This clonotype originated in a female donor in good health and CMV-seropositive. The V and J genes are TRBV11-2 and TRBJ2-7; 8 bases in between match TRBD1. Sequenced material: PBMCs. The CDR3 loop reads CASSPGQESYEQYF. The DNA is TGTGCCAGCAGCCCGGGACAGGAGTCCTACGAGCAGTACTTC. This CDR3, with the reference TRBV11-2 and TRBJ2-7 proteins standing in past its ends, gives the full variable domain EAGVAQSPRYKIIEKRQSVAFWCNPISGHATLYWYQQILGQGPKLLIQFQNNGVVDDSQLPKDRFSAERLKGVDSTLKIQPAKLEDSAVYLCASSPGQESYEQYFGPGTRLTVT.